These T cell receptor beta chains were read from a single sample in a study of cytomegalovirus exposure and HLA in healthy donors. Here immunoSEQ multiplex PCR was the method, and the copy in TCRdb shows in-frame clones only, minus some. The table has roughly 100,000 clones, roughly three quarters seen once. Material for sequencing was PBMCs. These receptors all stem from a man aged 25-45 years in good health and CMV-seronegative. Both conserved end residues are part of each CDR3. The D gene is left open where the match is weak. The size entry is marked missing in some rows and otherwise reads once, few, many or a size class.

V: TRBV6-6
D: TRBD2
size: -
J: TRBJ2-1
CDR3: CASSPPRTGGDNEQFF
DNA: TGTGCCAGCAGTCCCCCCCGAACGGGAGGGGACAATGAGCAGTTCTTC

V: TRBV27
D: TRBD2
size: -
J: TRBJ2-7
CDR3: CASRDTGTSYEQYF
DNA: TGTGCCAGCAGGGACACCGGGACTAGCTACGAGCAGTACTTC

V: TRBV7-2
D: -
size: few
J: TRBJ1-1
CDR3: CASSLAGGNTEAFF
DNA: TGTGCCAGCAGCTTAGCGGGAGGGAACACTGAAGCTTTCTTT

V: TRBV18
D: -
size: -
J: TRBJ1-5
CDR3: CASSSGEGSRNQPQHF
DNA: TGTGCCAGCTCCTCCGGGGAGGGCTCCCGCAATCAGCCCCAGCATTTT

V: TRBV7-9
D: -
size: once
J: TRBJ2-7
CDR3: CASRNTGASYEQYF
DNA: TGTGCCAGCAGGAACACAGGCGCCAGCTACGAGCAGTACTTC

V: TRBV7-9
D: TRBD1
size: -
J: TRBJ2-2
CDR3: CASSTDRGNTGELFF
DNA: TGTGCCAGCAGTACGGACAGGGGGAACACCGGGGAGCTGTTTTTT

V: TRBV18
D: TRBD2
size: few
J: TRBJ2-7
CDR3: CASSQASPSRGNYEQYF
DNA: TGTGCCAGCTCACAGGCTAGCCCTTCGCGGGGGAACTACGAGCAGTACTTC

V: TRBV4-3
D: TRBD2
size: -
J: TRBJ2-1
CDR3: CASSQATGGTGNEQFF
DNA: TGCGCCAGCAGCCAAGCGACGGGAGGGACGGGGAATGAGCAGTTCTTC

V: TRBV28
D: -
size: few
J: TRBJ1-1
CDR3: CASSVRTEAFF
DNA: TGTGCCAGCAGTGTGAGGACTGAAGCTTTCTTT

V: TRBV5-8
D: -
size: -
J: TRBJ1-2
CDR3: CASSLQVLYGYTF
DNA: TGTGCCAGCAGCTTACAGGTTCTCTATGGCTACACCTTC

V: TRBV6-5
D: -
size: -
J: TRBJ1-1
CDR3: CASTAGKVTEAFF
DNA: TGTGCCAGCACGGCAGGGAAGGTAACTGAAGCTTTCTTT

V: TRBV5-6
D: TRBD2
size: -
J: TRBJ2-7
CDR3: CASSLGSGRVKNEQYF
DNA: TGTGCCAGCAGCTTGGGTAGCGGGAGAGTAAAAAACGAGCAGTACTTC

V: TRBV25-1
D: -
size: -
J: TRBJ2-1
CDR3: CASSRLVVNEQFF
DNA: TGTGCCAGCAGTAGGCTAGTAGTCAATGAGCAGTTCTTC

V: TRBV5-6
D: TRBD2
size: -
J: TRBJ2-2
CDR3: CASSLTSGRLNTGELFF
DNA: TGTGCCAGCAGCTTGACTAGCGGGAGGCTTAACACCGGGGAGCTGTTTTTT

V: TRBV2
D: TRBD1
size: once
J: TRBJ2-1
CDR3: CASRPDITGAEQFF
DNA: TGTGCCAGCAGGCCCGACATTACAGGGGCTGAGCAGTTCTTC

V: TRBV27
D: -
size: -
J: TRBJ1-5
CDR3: CASSSWSGYSNQPQHF
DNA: TGTGCCAGCAGTTCTTGGTCGGGGTATAGCAATCAGCCCCAGCATTTT

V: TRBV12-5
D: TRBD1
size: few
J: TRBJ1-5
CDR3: CASSQAGGINQPQHF
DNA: TGTGCTAGTAGCCAGGCAGGGGGGATCAATCAGCCCCAGCATTTT

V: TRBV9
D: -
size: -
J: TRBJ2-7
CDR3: CASSVGGDEQYF
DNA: TGTGCCAGCAGCGTAGGGGGGGACGAGCAGTACTTC

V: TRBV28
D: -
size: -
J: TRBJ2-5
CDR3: CASSLAQQETQYF
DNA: TGTGCCAGCAGTTTGGCACAGCAAGAGACCCAGTACTTC

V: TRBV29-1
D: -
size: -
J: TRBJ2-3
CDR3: CSVGQRADTQYF
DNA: TGCAGCGTGGGGCAGCGGGCCGATACGCAGTATTTT

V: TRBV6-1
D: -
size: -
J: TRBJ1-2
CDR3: CASSETGGGPYGYTF
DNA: TGTGCCAGCAGTGAAACGGGCGGGGGGCCCTATGGCTACACCTTC

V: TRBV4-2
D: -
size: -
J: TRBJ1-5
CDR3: CASTQERFSPNQPQHF
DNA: TGTGCCAGCACCCAGGAGAGGTTCTCACCTAATCAGCCCCAGCATTTT

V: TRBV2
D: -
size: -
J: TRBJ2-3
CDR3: CASLTDTQYF
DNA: TGTGCCAGTCTCACAGATACGCAGTATTTT

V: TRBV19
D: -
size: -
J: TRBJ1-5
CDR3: CTSSSPGLRDSNQPQHF
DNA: TGTACCAGTAGTAGTCCGGGACTGAGAGATAGCAATCAGCCCCAGCATTTT

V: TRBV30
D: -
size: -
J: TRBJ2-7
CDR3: CAWSVLGTAYEQYF
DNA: TGTGCCTGGAGTGTACTAGGGACTGCATACGAGCAGTACTTC

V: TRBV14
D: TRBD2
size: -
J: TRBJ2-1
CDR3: CASSQDKGLAGGGNEQFF
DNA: TGTGCCAGCAGCCAAGATAAGGGACTAGCGGGAGGCGGCAATGAGCAGTTCTTC

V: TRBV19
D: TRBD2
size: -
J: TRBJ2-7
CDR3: CASSRLADSYEQYF
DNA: TGTGCCAGTAGTAGGCTAGCGGACTCATACGAGCAGTACTTC

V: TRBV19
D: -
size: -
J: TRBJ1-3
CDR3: CASSIRSGSISGNTIYF
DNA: TGTGCCAGTAGTATACGTAGCGGTTCCATCTCTGGAAACACCATATATTTT

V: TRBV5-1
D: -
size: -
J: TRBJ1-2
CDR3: CASSGGPANYGYTF
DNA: TGCGCCAGCAGCGGGGGCCCAGCTAACTATGGCTACACCTTC

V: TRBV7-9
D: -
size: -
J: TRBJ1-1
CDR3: CASSLAQGTNTEAFF
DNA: TGTGCCAGCAGCTTAGCACAGGGCACGAACACTGAAGCTTTCTTT

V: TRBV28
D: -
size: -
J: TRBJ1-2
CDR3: CASSLWTHGEKDGYTF
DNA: TGTGCCAGCAGTTTGTGGACACATGGGGAAAAGGATGGCTACACCTTC

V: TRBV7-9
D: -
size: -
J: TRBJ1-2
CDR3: CASSPQQGGGYTF
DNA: TGTGCCAGCAGCCCCCAGCAGGGTGGCGGCTACACCTTC

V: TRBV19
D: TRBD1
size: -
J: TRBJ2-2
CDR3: CASGTQGANTGELFF
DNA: TGTGCCAGTGGGACACAGGGGGCGAACACCGGGGAGCTGTTTTTT

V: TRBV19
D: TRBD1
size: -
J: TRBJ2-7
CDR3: CASSGQGIHEQYF
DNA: TGTGCCAGTTCGGGACAGGGGATCCACGAGCAGTACTTC

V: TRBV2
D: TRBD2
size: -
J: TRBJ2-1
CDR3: CASSEQGTSGGHEQFF
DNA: TGTGCCAGCAGTGAACAAGGGACTAGCGGGGGGCATGAGCAGTTCTTC

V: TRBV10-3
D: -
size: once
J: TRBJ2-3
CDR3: CAITEQGTDTQYF
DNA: TGTGCCATCACCGAACAGGGTACAGATACGCAGTATTTT

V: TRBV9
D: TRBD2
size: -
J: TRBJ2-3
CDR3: CASSVEGVLAGRFSTDTQYF
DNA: TGTGCCAGCAGCGTAGAGGGGGTACTAGCGGGAAGATTTAGCACAGATACGCAGTATTTT

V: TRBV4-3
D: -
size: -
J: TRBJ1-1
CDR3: CASSQPGPGYTEAFF
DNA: TGCGCCAGCAGCCAACCGGGCCCGGGATACACTGAAGCTTTCTTT

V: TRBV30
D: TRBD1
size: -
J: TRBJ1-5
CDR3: CAWSGGTGGSNQPQHF
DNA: TGTGCCTGGAGTGGAGGGACAGGGGGCTCAAATCAGCCCCAGCATTTT

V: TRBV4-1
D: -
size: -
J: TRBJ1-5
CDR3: CASSQVRVRAGSQPQHF
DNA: TGCGCCAGCAGCCAAGTACGGGTCAGAGCAGGGTCTCAGCCCCAGCATTTT

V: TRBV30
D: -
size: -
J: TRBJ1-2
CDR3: CAWSATAFRGYTF
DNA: TGTGCCTGGAGCGCGACAGCTTTCCGCGGCTACACCTTC

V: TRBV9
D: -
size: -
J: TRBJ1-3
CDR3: CASSVAQGPPNTIYF
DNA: TGTGCCAGCAGCGTAGCCCAGGGCCCTCCAAACACCATATATTTT

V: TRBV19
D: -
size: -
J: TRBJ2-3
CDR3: CASSRITSSTDTQYF
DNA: TGTGCCAGTAGTAGAATCACATCTAGCACAGATACGCAGTATTTT

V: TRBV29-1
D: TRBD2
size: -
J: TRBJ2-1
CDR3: CSVAGLAGSLSSYNEQFF
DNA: TGCAGCGTTGCGGGACTAGCGGGAAGTTTGAGCTCCTACAATGAGCAGTTCTTC

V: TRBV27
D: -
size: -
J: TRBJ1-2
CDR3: CASSFPGGYVYTF
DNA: TGTGCCAGCAGTTTTCCCGGAGGGTATGTCTACACCTTC

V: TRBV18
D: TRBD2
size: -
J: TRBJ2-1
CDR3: CASSPRTSGYNEQFF
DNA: TGTGCCAGCTCACCACGGACTAGCGGTTACAATGAGCAGTTCTTC